The 27 T cell receptor beta chains below were found in one sample sequenced in a study of radiotherapy plus CTLA-4 blockade in lung cancer. The repertoire was sequenced with immunoSEQ multiplex PCR; TCRdb's copy has only in-frame clones and lacks some. The profile shows tens of thousands of clones, 60% to 80% of them singletons. The sample in question was peripheral blood, obtained from a patient treated with radiotherapy plus ipilimumab. The source is a human donor with non-small cell lung cancer whose response to radiotherapy plus ipilimumab could not be evaluated.

This clone was observed once. The rearrangement joins TRBV4-3 to TRBJ2-1; 11 nucleotides match TRBD1. V lost 2 bases, J lost 10 bases, and 16 bases stayed unmatched. CDR1 is LGHNA, CDR2 YSLEER, per germline. The CDR3 length is 18 residues. CDR3 protein: CASSQSSGTGGGPGEQFF. The DNA for the CDR3 is TGCGCCAGCAGCCAATCTTCCGGGACAGGGGGTGGACCCGGGGAGCAGTTCTTC.

The V gene is TRBV5-1, the J gene TRBJ1-2; D is uncertain. Trimming removed 5 bases from V and 12 bases from J, with 20 bases in between. This CDR3 has 13 residues. Per germline, CDR1 SGHRS and CDR2 YFSETQ. CDR3 coding DNA: TGCGCCAGCAGAGGGATCGCGATGACCGGGGACACCTTC. It is translated as CASRGIAMTGDTF.

The rearrangement uses TRBV9 and TRBJ2-2; the match to TRBD1 covers 8 bases. This CDR3 comprises 17 residues. Germline V gene data show CDR1 as SGDLS and CDR2 as YYNGEE. Trimming took 3 bases from V and 6 from J; bases not matched to a gene: 13. As DNA, the CDR3 is TGTGCCAGCAGCGCCTCTGGGACAGGTCTTAGTGCCGGGGAGCTGTTTTTT. Translation: CASSASGTGLSAGELFF.

The V call is TRBV27, the J call TRBJ2-4, with 10 positions matching TRBD1. The CDR3 extends over 15 amino acids. The ends lost 5 bases at V and 3 bases at J; junction bases unmatched: 4. Germline V gene sequence: CDR1 MNHEY, CDR2 SMNVEV (reference sequence). The CDR3 DNA sequence: TGTGCCAGCAGTAGGACAGGGGGAGACAAAAACATTCAGTACTTC. Protein product: CASSRTGGDKNIQYF.

V is TRBV7-9 and J is TRBJ2-7; tentatively, D is TRBD2 (5 bases). The germline V gene has CDR1 SEHNR and CDR2 FQNEAQ (reference sequence). The CDR3 is made up of 13 amino acids. V dropped 3 bases and J dropped 3 bases, with 9 bases sitting between them. The CDR3 loop is CASSLSGIYEQYF. For the CDR3, the DNA is TGTGCCAGCAGCTTGAGCGGAATCTACGAGCAGTACTTC.

The chain is built from TRBV2 and TRBJ1-6; TRBD1 is a possible D gene (6 bases). The ends were cut back, 6 bases at V and 7 bases at J, with 10 bases in the middle. Germline V CDR1 and CDR2: SNHLY, FYNNEI. The CDR3 has 13 amino acids. CDR3 protein: CASRQGLNSPLHF. Written as DNA, the CDR3 is TGTGCCAGCAGACAGGGCTTAAATTCACCCCTCCACTTT.

The rearrangement uses TRBV19 and TRBJ1-2; 8 bases match TRBD1. V trimming: 3 bases; J trimming: 2 bases; junction bases outside the gene matches: 8. The CDR3 loop spans 16 amino acids. CDR1 and CDR2 from the germline V gene are LNHDA and SQIVND (reference sequence). The CDR3 coding sequence is TGTGCCAGTAGTATGGGGGGGGCAGGGGGCAACTATGGCTACACCTTC. It codes for CASSMGGAGGNYGYTF.

Notes on this clone: Relative to the germline gene, one junction end is altered; a read error may explain this. The V call is TRBV18, the J call TRBJ2-7; 10 bases map to TRBD2. There are 16 residues in the CDR3. The germline CDR1 and CDR2 sequences are KGHSH and LQKENI. DNA of the CDR3: TGTGCCGGCTCACCACGAAGCGGGGGGGCCTCCGGCGAGCAGTACTTC. Encoded protein: CAGSPRSGGASGEQYF. The variable domain in full, with the rest retrieved from reference TRBV18 and TRBJ2-7, is NAGVMQNPRHLVRRRGQEARLRCSPMKGHSHVYWYRQLPEEGLKFMVYLQKENIIDESGMPKERFSAEFPKEGPSILRIQQVVRGDSAAYFCAGSPRSGGASGEQYFGPGTRLTVT.

This rearrangement joins TRBV9 to TRBJ1-6, with D unresolved. The length of the CDR3 is 15 residues. Germline assignment: CDR1 SGDLS and CDR2 YYNGEE. Trimming cost V 0 bases and J 0 bases, with 4 bases left between them. The CDR3 here is CASSVESSYNSPLHF. Here the CDR3 DNA reads TGTGCCAGCAGCGTAGAGAGCTCCTATAATTCACCCCTCCACTTT.

The chain is built from TRBV6-5 and TRBJ1-5, with D unresolved. Germline CDR1 and CDR2: MNHEY and SVGAGI. Trimming took 5 bases from V and 6 from J, leaving 8 bases between them. The CDR3 totals 12 residues. The CDR3 nucleotides are TGTGCCAGCAGTAACCCCGGTCAGCCCCAGCATTTT. It translates to CASSNPGQPQHF.

J is TRBJ2-7 and V is TRBV11-2; D perhaps matches TRBD1 (6 bases). The germline V and J ends were trimmed by 2 bases and 2 bases, with 10 bases remaining between them. Germline values: CDR1 SGHAT, CDR2 FQNNGV. The length of the CDR3 is 14 residues. The CDR3 bases are TGTGCCAGCAGCTTAACGACAGGCCCCTACGAGCAGTACTTC. Translating it yields CASSLTTGPYEQYF.

Details on this clone: An end of the junction does not agree with germline; a read error may underlie this. The chain combines TRBV15 with TRBJ1-2; D unclear. CDR1 and CDR2 from the germline V gene are LNHNV and YYDKDF (reference sequence). The CDR3 covers 16 residues. DNA of the CDR3: TGTGCCGCCAGCAGAGATCCGACAACTTTGGGCTATGGCTACACCTTC. This encodes CAASRDPTTLGYGYTF.

This chain uses TRBV2 with TRBJ2-6; no firm D call. The CDR3 runs 15 residues. The V and J ends lost 5 bases and 3 bases respectively, with 11 bases between them. Germline V gene data show CDR1 as SNHLY and CDR2 as FYNNEI. The CDR3 DNA follows: TGTGCCAGCAGTTACCAGGAAGGTGGGGCCAACGTCCTGACTTTC. The encoded protein is CASSYQEGGANVLTF.

The V and J genes are TRBV2 and TRBJ2-5, with 7 positions matching TRBD2. The CDR3 runs 15 residues. The V gene's germline CDR1 is SNHLY and CDR2 FYNNEI. V lost 7 bases to trimming and J lost 0 bases; unmatched junction nucleotides: 8. This CDR3 reads CASTEAGQYQETQYF. The CDR3 region has the DNA TGTGCCAGCACCGAAGCGGGGCAGTACCAAGAGACCCAGTACTTC.

Note on this clone: Mismatch with germline at one junction end may stem from a read error. This chain joins TRBV4-1 and TRBJ1-1; D gene unclear. The CDR3 runs to 13 residues. CDR1 MGHRA and CDR2 YSYEKL come from the germline V gene. The CDR3 loop is CASSQASGTEAFF. The CDR3 DNA reads TGCGCCAGCAGTCAAGCGAGTGGCACTGAAGCTTTCTTT.

Of note for this clone: The junction and the germline gene differ at one end; a read error may be behind it. The chain uses TRBV7-7 and TRBJ2-1; a weak D match, TRBD2 (5 bases). Germline CDR1 reads SSHAT; CDR2 reads FNYEAQ (reference sequence). CDR3 length: 15 amino acids. For the CDR3, the DNA is TGTGCTAGCAGTCTCAGTTGGGGAGCTAACAATGAGCAGTTCTTC. Protein: CASSLSWGANNEQFF.

This clone has just one count. The chain combines TRBV7-9 with TRBJ1-4; D might be TRBD1 (6 bases). CDR3 length: 16 amino acids. V was shortened by 4 bases and J by 5 bases, with 17 bases between the two germline ends. In germline, CDR1 is SEHNR, CDR2 FQNEAQ (reference sequence). The CDR3 loop is CASSSVGEGENEKLFF. In DNA form, the CDR3 reads TGTGCCAGCAGCTCAGTAGGGGAGGGGGAGAATGAAAAACTGTTTTTT.

The rearrangement uses TRBV28 and TRBJ1-2; D not certain. This CDR3 spans 12 amino acids. V was trimmed by 6 bases and J by 8 bases, leaving 13 bases between them. Germline-derived CDR1 and CDR2 are MDHEN and SYDVKM. The CDR3 region has the DNA TGTGCCAGCAGGCGACATTCCTACGGCTACACCTTC. This gives the protein CASRRHSYGYTF.

The V call is TRBV6-5, the J call TRBJ1-1; D ambiguous. The CDR3 loop spans 13 amino acids. In germline, CDR1 is MNHEY, CDR2 SVGAGI. The germline V and J ends were trimmed by 8 bases and 1 base, with 11 bases remaining between them. The CDR3 nucleotides are TGTGCCAGCGGGCGGGTCTGGAACACTGAAGCTTTCTTT. This gives the protein CASGRVWNTEAFF.

The chain combines TRBV2 with TRBJ1-5; TRBD1 matches 8 bases. CDR3 size: 13 residues. J lost 6 bases, V lost 6 bases, and 4 bases had no gene match. Germline-derived CDR1 and CDR2 are SNHLY and FYNNEI. As DNA, the CDR3 is TGTGCCAGCAGAGGACAGGGCGGTCAGCCCCAGCATTTT. This encodes CASRGQGGQPQHF.

This chain uses TRBV6-5 with TRBJ2-7, with a weak D call TRBD2 (6 bases). The CDR3 is 15 residues long. V lost 6 bases and J lost 4, with 19 bases in between. The germline gives CDR1 MNHEY, CDR2 SVGAGI. CDR3 in DNA: TGTGCCAGCAGACCAAAGGAGGGGCATCTATACGAGCAGTACTTC. Its protein is CASRPKEGHLYEQYF.

The V call is TRBV4-3, the J call TRBJ1-3; D may be TRBD1 (5 bases). The length of the CDR3 is 15 residues. Germline V CDR1 and CDR2: LGHNA, YSLEER. V lost 4 bases and J lost 0, with 10 bases in between. The CDR3 reads CASSRLQVSGNTIYF. The CDR3, as DNA: TGCGCCAGCAGCCGCCTACAGGTCTCTGGAAACACCATATATTTT.

This CDR3 reads CASSLDVRPFEKLFF. The DNA for the CDR3 is TGTGCCAGCTCCCTAGATGTGAGGCCTTTTGAAAAACTGTTTTTT. The chain recombines TRBV9 with TRBJ1-4; no firm D call. The CDR3 spans 15 residues. The germline V gene has CDR1 SGDLS and CDR2 YYNGEE. Trimming shortened V by 7 bases and J by 7 bases, and 20 bases separated the two germline ends.

This clone has just a few counts. The V and J genes are TRBV7-7 and TRBJ1-3; D may be TRBD1 (6 bases). The germline V gene has CDR1 SSHAT and CDR2 FNYEAQ (reference sequence). The CDR3 is 15 residues long. The CDR3 nucleotides are TGTGCTAGCGGAGGAGCGGGGGCCAAAGGAAACACCATATATTTT. Encoded protein: CASGGAGAKGNTIYF.

In its sample, this clone was seen a few times. This sequence joins TRBV4-3 and TRBJ1-1; D is undetermined. Per germline, CDR1 LGHNA and CDR2 YSLEER. The CDR3 is 15 amino acids. Trimming shortened V by 1 base and J by 0 bases, and 9 bases separated the two germline ends. The CDR3 is CASSQGVGVNTEAFF. For the CDR3, the DNA is TGCGCCAGCAGCCAAGGGGTTGGAGTGAACACTGAAGCTTTCTTT.

This clone occurred a few times. V gene TRBV29-1 combines with J gene TRBJ2-3; 8 bases fit TRBD2. Unmatched junction bases numbered 2, after V lost 4 bases and J lost 2 bases. This CDR3 has 13 amino acids. CDR1 and CDR2 (germline): SQVTM, ANQGSEA. The CDR3 DNA is TGCAGCGTTGGACTAGCGCTCACAGATACGCAGTATTTT. As protein: CSVGLALTDTQYF.

J is TRBJ2-7 and V is TRBV6-6; 8 bases agree with TRBD2. J lost 7 bases, V lost 6 bases, and 14 bases had no gene match. The CDR3 runs to 15 residues. Germline-derived CDR1 and CDR2 are MNHNY and SVGAGI (reference sequence). The chain's CDR3 is CASSLSGGGGGEQYF. The CDR3 DNA reads TGTGCCAGCAGCCTATCCGGGGGGGGCGGGGGTGAGCAGTACTTC.